The next 21 T cell receptor beta chains were all read from a single sample in a study of cytomegalovirus exposure and HLA in healthy donors. The study ran its PCR with 60 Vbeta and 13 Jbeta primers. Profiled with immunoSEQ multiplex PCR; TCRdb holds only in-frame clones, not every one. The table has about 200,000 clones, approximately 81% seen once. The specimen was PBMCs. These receptors all come from a man aged 25 to 40 in good health and CMV-seronegative.

The chain couples TRBV7-2 to TRBJ1-1; TRBD1 matches at 8 bases. The CDR3 loop spans 17 amino acids. The junction had 8 bases not matched to a gene; V was cut back by 1 base and J by 1 base. Germline assignment: CDR1 SGHTA and CDR2 FQGNSA. As DNA, the CDR3 is TGTGCCAGCAGCTTAGGTACGAAGGGACAGGCGAACACTGAAGCTTTCTTT. It is translated as CASSLGTKGQANTEAFF.

The chain recombines TRBV19 with TRBJ2-5, with TRBD1 matching 8 bases. Germline trimming cut 5 bases from V and 3 bases from J; bases unmatched to any gene: 2. Germline loops: CDR1 LNHDA, CDR2 SQIVND (reference sequence). This CDR3 spans 13 amino acids. As DNA, the CDR3 is TGTGCCAGTAGTCAGGACAGGGAAGAGACCCAGTACTTC. Its translation is CASSQDREETQYF.

The J gene is TRBJ1-1, the V gene TRBV6-5; 8 bases line up with TRBD1. This CDR3 comprises 15 residues. CDR1 and CDR2 from the germline V gene are MNHEY and SVGAGI. The V and J ends lost 5 bases and 9 bases, in that order; junction bases with no gene match: 14. The CDR3 DNA sequence: TGTGCCAGCAGTCAAAGCATTGGACAGGGAAAACAAGCTTTCTTT. It is translated as CASSQSIGQGKQAFF.

The J gene is TRBJ1-4, the V gene TRBV27, with 9 bases that match TRBD1. Germline V gene data show CDR1 as MNHEY and CDR2 as SMNVEV (reference sequence). After removal of 2 bases from V and 3 bases from J, the junction contained 4 bases not matched to a gene. The CDR3 is made up of 16 amino acids. CDR3 region: CASSLNRGRANEKLFF. The CDR3 nucleotides are TGTGCCAGCAGTTTAAACAGGGGGCGGGCTAATGAAAAACTGTTTTTT.

Only one count was recorded for this clone. The junction does not match germline at one end; this may be a read error. CDR3 sequence (DNA): TGCGCCAGCAGCCCGGGACAGGGCGTATCTGGGGCCAGCGTCCTGACTTTC. Its translation: CASSPGQGVSGASVLTF. The chain carries TRBV5-1 and TRBJ2-6; 9 bases are shared with TRBD1. This CDR3 is built from 17 residues. The germline gives CDR1 SGHRS, CDR2 YFSETQ.

The rearrangement joins TRBV2 to TRBJ2-3; maybe TRBD1 (6 bases). The CDR3 covers 15 residues. CDR1 is SNHLY and CDR2 is FYNNEI in the germline V gene. Between the trimmed V and J ends, which lost 5 bases and 3 bases, there was a span of 15 bases. The CDR3, as DNA: TGTGCCAGCAGTATATACAGGGCTTTAACAGATACGCAGTATTTT. The encoded protein is CASSIYRALTDTQYF. Based on the CDR3 plus reference TRBV2 and TRBJ2-3, the full variable domain is EPEVTQTPSHQVTQMGQEVILRCVPISNHLYFYWYRQILGQKVEFLVSFYNNEISEKSEIFDDQFSVERPDGSNFTLKIRSTKLEDSAMYFCASSIYRALTDTQYFGPGTRLTVL.

The CDR3 DNA sequence: TGTGCCAGCAGTTTATCAGGGGCCGCAGTAATATCAAATTCACCCCTCCACTTT. This translates into CASSLSGAAVISNSPLHF. The V call is TRBV28, the J call TRBJ1-6; D perhaps matches TRBD1 (6 bases). This CDR3 contains 18 residues. Germline CDR1 is MDHEN and CDR2 is SYDVKM. Trimming took 1 base from V and 7 from J, leaving 20 bases between them.

J is TRBJ2-3 and V is TRBV6-5; D not certain. Germline CDR1 and CDR2: MNHEY and SVGAGI. Trimming left V 2 bases short and J 0 bases short, with 6 bases between. There are 14 residues in the CDR3. The CDR3 is CASSYVGSTDTQYF. The CDR3 DNA reads as TGTGCCAGCAGTTACGTCGGGAGCACAGATACGCAGTATTTT.

A single count supports this clone. This chain joins TRBV7-3 and TRBJ1-1; a weak D match, TRBD1 (6 bases). The CDR3 consists of 19 residues. Trimming pared 2 bases from V and 3 bases from J, leaving 25 bases between. Germline-derived CDR1 and CDR2 are SGHTA and FQGTGA. The CDR3 region has the DNA TGTGCCAGCAGCTTAGGGGCGGGGGCAGTCCCTATCCTAGACACTGAAGCTTTCTTT. Its translation: CASSLGAGAVPILDTEAFF.

The rearrangement links TRBV9 to TRBJ2-1, with 7 bases aligning to TRBD2. The CDR3 spans 16 residues. Losses at the gene ends were 1 base for V and 6 bases for J; bases not matched to a gene: 10. In germline, CDR1 is SGDLS, CDR2 YYNGEE. The CDR3 coding sequence is TGTGCCAGCAGCGTACGTGCCGGACTAGGTATCAATGAGCAGTTCTTC. The encoded protein is CASSVRAGLGINEQFF.

The V gene is TRBV18, the J gene TRBJ2-5; a weak D match, TRBD1 (6 bases). The J call could be wrong; TRBJ2-7 is a better fit for the DNA end. The CDR3 is 15 residues long. Looked up from germline, CDR1 is KGHSH and CDR2 is LQKENI. The CDR3 nucleotides read TGTGCCAGCTCACGTCGGGACATAGTTTACTACGAGCAGTACTTC. Translated: CASSRRDIVYYEQYF.

The CDR3 region has the DNA TGTGCCAGCTCTACAGGCAAAAACACCATATATTTT. Amino acid sequence: CASSTGKNTIYF. This chain joins TRBV18 and TRBJ1-3; perhaps TRBD1 as D (5 bases). CDR3 length equals 12 residues. The germline V gene has CDR1 KGHSH and CDR2 LQKENI. V shed 6 bases and J shed 6 bases, with 9 bases lying between them.

The chain recombines TRBV29-1 with TRBJ1-2; 8 bases are a match to TRBD1. The CDR3 totals 12 residues. The trim removed 5 bases at V and 8 bases at J, leaving 7 bases unmatched. The germline V gene encodes CDR1 SQVTM and CDR2 ANQGSEA. The CDR3 is CSVRGQGGGYTF. The CDR3 region has the DNA TGCAGCGTTCGAGGACAGGGCGGCGGCTACACCTTC. Supplemented by reference TRBV29-1 and TRBJ1-2, the full variable domain reads SAVISQKPSRDICQRGTSLTIQCQVDSQVTMMFWYRQQPGQSLTLIATANQGSEATYESGFVIDKFPISRPNLTFSTLTVSNMSPEDSSIYLCSVRGQGGGYTFGSGTRLTVV.

The V and J genes are TRBV9 and TRBJ2-1, with 13 bases that match TRBD2. V dropped 6 bases and J dropped 9; count of bases not matched to a gene: 18. The CDR3 spans 18 residues. Germline V gene lookup returns CDR1 SGDLS and CDR2 YYNGEE. CDR3 sequence: CASNAGLAGPGLGSEQFF. The CDR3 DNA reads TGTGCCAGCAATGCGGGACTAGCGGGGCCAGGGCTCGGAAGTGAGCAGTTCTTC.

V usage is TRBV5-1 and J usage is TRBJ2-2, with 12 bases that match TRBD1. Per germline, CDR1 SGHRS and CDR2 YFSETQ. The CDR3 contains 18 residues. V gave up 1 base and J gave up 6 bases; unmatched junction bases: 10. The CDR3 sequence: CASSLSHPGQGASGELFF. DNA of the CDR3: TGCGCCAGCAGCTTGTCCCATCCGGGACAGGGGGCTTCCGGGGAGCTGTTTTTT.

The chain combines TRBV27 with TRBJ1-2, with 9 bases matching TRBD1. CDR3 length: 15 residues. The trim removed 4 bases at V and 4 bases at J, leaving 7 bases unmatched. Germline V gene lookup returns CDR1 MNHEY and CDR2 SMNVEV (reference sequence). The CDR3 reads CASSSAGQGVYGYTF. CDR3 nucleotide sequence: TGTGCCAGCAGTTCCGCGGGACAGGGTGTCTATGGCTACACCTTC.

This clone was counted only a few times. The rearrangement uses TRBV19 and TRBJ2-1, with 7 bases that match TRBD2. J was trimmed by 4 bases and V by 5 bases; bases with no gene match: 5. The CDR3 is 14 residues long. CDR1 is LNHDA, CDR2 SQIVND, per germline (reference sequence). CDR3 region: CASSVLARYNEQFF. CDR3 DNA: TGTGCCAGTAGTGTACTAGCGAGATACAATGAGCAGTTCTTC.

The chain has TRBV5-1 and TRBJ1-2; weak D call: TRBD1 (6 bases). Trimming removed 0 bases at V and 3 bases at J, with 9 bases between. The germline V gene encodes CDR1 SGHRS and CDR2 YFSETQ. The CDR3 sequence is 14 residues long. The CDR3 bases are TGCGCCAGCAGCTTGGAGTCAGGGGACTATGGCTACACCTTC. This codes for CASSLESGDYGYTF.

The V gene is TRBV6-5, the J gene TRBJ1-1; D gene unclear. The CDR3 covers 14 residues. With 6 bases removed from V and 1 base from J, the gap between germline ends came to 12 bases. Germline CDR1 and CDR2: MNHEY and SVGAGI. CDR3 region: CASSRLNENTEAFF. The DNA for the CDR3 is TGTGCCAGCAGCCGACTCAATGAGAACACTGAAGCTTTCTTT.

The rearrangement joins TRBV7-9 to TRBJ1-2; no clear D gene. V was cut by 5 bases and J by 7 bases, with 17 bases left in between. CDR3 length: 14 residues. CDR1 SEHNR and CDR2 FQNEAQ come from the germline V gene (reference sequence). The CDR3 reads CASSIQVPISGYTF. The CDR3 DNA reads as TGTGCCAGCAGCATCCAGGTCCCTATTAGTGGCTACACCTTC. Complete variable domain (other parts from reference TRBV7-9 and TRBJ1-2): DTGVSQNPRHKITKRGQNVTFRCDPISEHNRLYWYRQTLGQGPEFLTYFQNEAQLEKSRLLSDRFSAERPKGSFSTLEIQRTEQGDSAMYLCASSIQVPISGYTFGSGTRLTVV.

In this sample, this clone turned up once. The chain carries TRBV7-8 and TRBJ2-3, with 10 bases that match TRBD2. Unmatched junction bases numbered 12, after V lost 4 bases and J lost 11 bases. The CDR3 has 15 amino acids. Germline assignment: CDR1 SGHVS and CDR2 FQNEAQ. In DNA, the CDR3 is TGTGCCAGCAGCTCCTCTAGCGGGGGCCTTACCGGGCAGTATTTT. It yields the protein CASSSSSGGLTGQYF.